This is a list of T cell receptor beta chains from one sample in a study of blood T cells in healthy people across ages. MiXCR, run by TCRdb on the 5' RACE reads, gives a single entry per CDR3 protein. The table includes 1.5 million to 2 million distinct CDR3 sequences, approximately 40% detected once. The sequencing sample was made of blood. Every receptor here comes from a human donor in good health. CDR3s leave out the opening cysteine and the closing phenylalanine or tryptophan.

TRBV19 11 ASSMDSDQPQH
TRBV20-1 12 SAGPERGANVLT
TRBV12-3/TRBV12-4 12 ASSPGTRGETQF
TRBV6-2/TRBV6-3 14 ASSYPAGEGSHEQY
TRBV11-2 14 ASTGLAGGYQETQY
TRBV5-8 13 ASSLVTGGPDTQY
TRBV7-2 13 ASSLESSGGYEQY
TRBV7-2 11 ASSLSSRTEAF
TRBV9 12 ASSPGQLHSPLH
TRBV14 12 ASSQRGARETQY
TRBV10-2 11 ASSDAPSMGYT
TRBV27 14 ASSDFFGTGRFGQF
TRBV11-2 13 ASSRGQGERNEQF
TRBV5-1 17 ASSLLGTSGSRGYNEQF
TRBV5-1 14 ASSLTMDVGLDTQY
TRBV20-1 13 SACDTGTGSYEQY
TRBV5-1 12 ASSLGDRFGIQY
TRBV5-8 12 ASSSYNREDTQY
TRBV12-3/TRBV12-4 14 ASSFQSGRDTDTQY
TRBV7-2 14 ASSLALNRGKPPLH
TRBV6-2/TRBV6-3 17 ASSYSTVGSSEGTDTQY
TRBV12-3/TRBV12-4 12 ASTKRLDFYEQY
TRBV12-3/TRBV12-4 14 ASSLPLAGGGDTQY
TRBV15 16 ATSRDPRVRQAHYGYT
TRBV6-1 12 ASSILGDNYEQY
TRBV7-9 16 ASSLVLPAGWFTDTQY
TRBV19 12 ASSIGGANEKLF
TRBV6-5 12 ASSYEGPDNEQF
TRBV30 12 AWKRGLAQETQY
TRBV29-1 11 SVGTGAGYEQY
TRBV12-3/TRBV12-4 16 ASSLRRSGGRDTDTQY
TRBV5-1 9 ASSLGGDST
TRBV29-1 16 SVEEVGQGEILPYGYT
TRBV20-1 9 SAPDHYGYT
TRBV28 15 ASSLRASNTGNQPQH
TRBV7-2 15 ASNGALGVPVQETQY
TRBV5-6 13 ASSLYFGHRETQY
TRBV6-6 12 ASSPRTGFNGYT
TRBV28 11 ASSGQLVEPQH
TRBV5-1 12 ASSGRDGYNEQF
TRBV20-1 10 SADSETYEQY
TRBV6-5 16 ASSYTTAGRLVKNIQY
TRBV6-5 14 ASSYSGYRDSYGYT
TRBV7-2 11 ASSIGIHNEQF
TRBV28 12 ASSSDSGNYGYT
TRBV4-1 11 ASSQEGADGYT
TRBV11-3 14 ASSPGTPRVQETQY